Below, one T cell receptor beta chain is given with its context. This specimen comes from a study of blood T cell repertoires in COVID-19. Study-wide background: Samples came from the United States, Italy and Spain, spanning acute and convalescent COVID-19. Nucleic acid was either cDNA or gDNA, and it came from T cells, B-cell-depleted T cells, or PBMCs.

Trimming cost V 7 bases and J 3 bases, with 8 bases left between them. CDR3 length equals 11 residues. CDR1 and CDR2 from the germline V gene are SGHRS and YFSETQ. Original handling: Cell counts per sample came from amplifying reference gene primers. Generated by immunoSEQ multiplex PCR, the TCRdb table keeps only in-frame clones and is missing some. V and J calls and clone size follow that table, whereas D and trimming were derived from the DNA. The table includes 60,000 to 65,000 clones, 74% detected once. The sequenced sample consisted of peripheral blood. This sequence originates from a woman older than 75 with acute or convalescent COVID-19. The chain links TRBV5-1 to TRBJ2-7; no clear D gene. The CDR3 coding sequence is TGCGCCAGCTCGAGTGACTACGAGCAGTACTTC. Translating gives CASSSDYEQYF.